Listed here are 15 T cell receptor beta chains from one sample, sequenced in a study of T cell changes during pregnancy in multiple sclerosis. Profiling relied on immunoSEQ multiplex PCR, and the TCRdb table lists in-frame clones only, not all of them. The sample records some 100,000 clones, roughly 92% being singletons. The starting material was peripheral blood, obtained in the second trimester of pregnancy. The receptor source for this set is a female donor with multiple sclerosis, enrolled in a pregnancy study.

J is TRBJ1-2 and V is TRBV6-4; 7 nucleotides agree with TRBD1. V dropped 0 bases and J dropped 7; count of bases not matched to a gene: 5. The CDR3 is 14 residues long. Germline V gene sequence: CDR1 MRHNA, CDR2 SNTAGT. The CDR3 DNA is TGTGCCAGCAGTGACTCGAGACAGGGAGGTGGCTACACCTTC. Protein: CASSDSRQGGGYTF.

The rearrangement joins TRBV30 to TRBJ2-2, with 13 bases matching TRBD2. The CDR3 contains 16 residues. CDR1 is GTSNPN, CDR2 SVGIG, per germline (reference sequence). Losses at the gene ends were 3 bases for V and 7 bases for J; bases not matched to a gene: 8. CDR3 residues: CAWRELAGGHVGELFF. CDR3 bases: TGTGCCTGGAGGGAACTAGCGGGGGGGCACGTCGGGGAGCTGTTTTTT.

The rearrangement joins TRBV11-2 to TRBJ2-7; 8 bases are a match to TRBD1. The CDR3 is 14 residues long. Germline-derived CDR1 and CDR2 are SGHAT and FQNNGV. The V gene end was trimmed by 6 bases and the J gene end by 4 bases; junction bases not matched to a gene: 8. The CDR3 region has the DNA TGTGCCAGCAGTTCGGGGACAGGAGAGTACGAGCAGTACTTC. This codes for CASSSGTGEYEQYF.

The chain recombines TRBV6-6 with TRBJ2-7, with D possibly being TRBD1 (6 bases). CDR3 length: 12 amino acids. V shed 5 bases and J shed 3 bases, with 8 bases lying between them. Germline V lookup: CDR1 MNHNY, CDR2 SVGAGI (reference sequence). The CDR3 DNA is TGTGCCAGCAGTCTACAGGGCTACGAGCAGTACTTC. It specifies CASSLQGYEQYF.

This chain uses TRBV25-1 with TRBJ2-1, with 8 bases identical to TRBD1. J gave up 12 bases and V 5 bases, and 3 bases lay outside the gene matches. The CDR3 runs 11 residues. CDR1 and CDR2 (germline): MGHDK, SYGVNS. The CDR3 DNA follows: TGTGCCAGCAGTTACCAGGGGGCGCAGTTCTTC. This sequence encodes CASSYQGAQFF.

This clone was picked up one time. This rearrangement joins TRBV6-6 to TRBJ2-5; D is perhaps TRBD2 (6 bases). The CDR3 sequence is 15 residues long. Germline V CDR1 and CDR2: MNHNY, SVGAGI (reference sequence). The V end lost 2 bases, the J end lost 3 bases, and 13 bases lay between the germline ends. This CDR3 is CASSYPGGGKETQYF. CDR3 bases: TGTGCCAGCAGTTACCCTGGGGGAGGTAAAGAGACCCAGTACTTC.

The chain joins TRBV18 to TRBJ2-1; 8 positions agree with TRBD2. There are 15 residues in the CDR3. Germline lookup yields CDR1 KGHSH and CDR2 LQKENI. V lost 2 bases and J lost 5; bases outside the gene matches: 5. The CDR3 reads CASSPSSGGDNEQFF. The CDR3 bases are TGTGCCAGCTCACCATCCAGCGGGGGAGACAATGAGCAGTTCTTC.

The rearrangement links TRBV10-1 to TRBJ2-1, with 8 nucleotides matching TRBD2. With V trimmed by 5 bases and J by 6 bases, 6 bases remained unmatched. Germline V gene data show CDR1 as WNHNN and CDR2 as SYGVQD (reference sequence). The CDR3 consists of 14 residues. CDR3 bases: TGCGCCAGCAGTAGCGGGAGAACCTCCAATGAGCAGTTCTTC. Translated: CASSSGRTSNEQFF.

This chain uses TRBV6-5 with TRBJ2-1; D might be TRBD2 (6 bases). CDR1 is MNHEY and CDR2 is SVGAGI in the germline V gene. The CDR3 sequence is 15 residues long. The V end was cut by 7 bases, the J end by 8 bases, with 21 bases between. The CDR3 reads CASTPTGALTHEQFF. DNA for the CDR3: TGTGCCAGCACGCCTACGGGAGCCCTTACTCATGAGCAGTTCTTC.

The chain couples TRBV6-5 to TRBJ1-2, with D perhaps TRBD1 (6 bases). The ends were cut back, 6 bases at V and 5 bases at J, with 16 bases in the middle. This CDR3 has 14 residues. Germline V gene data show CDR1 as MNHEY and CDR2 as SVGAGI. CDR3: CASSDVGHRYGYTF. CDR3 bases: TGTGCCAGCAGCGACGTGGGACATCGATATGGCTACACCTTC.

CDR3 in amino acids: CASSVGLGAGYGYTF. The CDR3 nucleotides are TGTGCCAGCAGCGTAGGTTTAGGGGCTGGCTATGGCTACACCTTC. The V gene is TRBV9, the J gene TRBJ1-2; tentative D call: TRBD1 (5 bases). CDR1 is SGDLS and CDR2 is YYNGEE in the germline V gene. The CDR3 has 15 amino acids. V was pared by 0 bases and J by 4 bases, with 13 bases between.

The rearrangement joins TRBV30 to TRBJ1-1, with TRBD1 matching over 7 bases. Germline values: CDR1 GTSNPN, CDR2 SVGIG (reference sequence). The CDR3 runs 15 residues. Trimming at V came to 0 bases and at J to 0 bases, leaving 4 bases not matched to a gene. DNA for the CDR3: TGTGCCTGGAGTGTTGGCAGGGGGGTGAACACTGAAGCTTTCTTT. It specifies CAWSVGRGVNTEAFF.

CDR3 region: CASSSRGTRPYNEQFF. The DNA of the CDR3 is TGTGCCAGCAGCTCCCGGGGGACTAGGCCTTACAATGAGCAGTTCTTC. This sequence joins TRBV11-3 and TRBJ2-1, with TRBD2 matching 8 bases. Germline assignment: CDR1 SGHNT and CDR2 YENEEA. Unmatched junction bases numbered 9, after V lost 4 bases and J lost 4 bases. This CDR3 contains 16 residues.

V is TRBV19 and J is TRBJ1-1, with 10 bases that match TRBD1. CDR3 length: 13 amino acids. V was pared by 2 bases and J by 7 bases, with 1 base of the junction left unmatched. The germline gives CDR1 LNHDA, CDR2 SQIVND (reference sequence). Here the CDR3 DNA reads TGTGCCAGTAGTATAAGGGACAGGGGTGAAGCTTTCTTT. The encoded protein is CASSIRDRGEAFF.

This rearrangement joins TRBV7-2 to TRBJ2-2, with 9 positions matching TRBD1. The V and J ends lost 5 bases and 2 bases, in that order; junction bases with no gene match: 6. The CDR3 length is 16 residues. Germline-derived CDR1 and CDR2 are SGHTA and FQGNSA. CDR3 amino acids: CASSHDRGGNTGELFF. The CDR3, as DNA: TGTGCCAGCAGCCACGACAGGGGGGGAAACACCGGGGAGCTGTTTTTT.